One and the same sample provided the 24 T cell receptor beta chains below, sequenced in a study of human T cells and chemical hapten exposure. TCRdb analysed the RACE reads with MiXCR anew, one entry per CDR3 protein. Of 90,000 to 120,000 distinct CDR3 sequences listed, about 10% were seen once; the top ten hold 3% to 4%. Sample time point: patch test 1, 2 weeks after DPC sensitization. Regarding treatment: therapeutic diphenylcyclopropenone sensitization with weekly scalp DPC. The sequencing here drew on whole blood, taken in connection with sensitization to the hapten diphenylcyclopropenone (DPC). The receptors here all came from a woman between 40 and 55 years old with alopecia areata. Some clones in this sample may be carry-over from other donors' samples.

The sample holds a few counts of this clonotype. This chain connects TRBV27 to TRBJ2-7, with 9 bases that match TRBD1. Germline values: CDR1 MNHEY, CDR2 SMNVEV (reference sequence). The CDR3 has 11 residues. The V gene end was trimmed by 5 bases and the J gene end by 11 bases; junction bases not matched to a gene: 4. CDR3 residues: CASSQTGGKYF. The CDR3 coding sequence is TGTGCCAGCAGTCAAACAGGGGGCAAGTACTTC.

In its sample, this clonotype was seen many times. The genes are TRBV5-8 and TRBJ1-1; D is perhaps TRBD1 (5 bases). V lost 0 bases to trimming and J lost 0 bases, with 15 bases between them. Germline CDR1 SGHTS, CDR2 YDEGEE. The CDR3 contains 17 residues. The CDR3 DNA reads TGTGCCAGCAGCTTGGCCAGGGTATTCGGCGTGAACACTGAAGCTTTCTTT. This sequence encodes CASSLARVFGVNTEAFF. Combining the CDR3 with reference TRBV5-8 and TRBJ1-1 gives the whole variable domain EAGVTQSPTHLIKTRGQQATLRCSPISGHTSVYWYQQALGLGLQFLLWYDEGEERNRGNFPPRFSGRQFPNYSSELNVNALELEDSALYLCASSLARVFGVNTEAFFGQGTRLTVV.

This chain joins TRBV5-4 and TRBJ2-5; D is perhaps TRBD1 (5 bases). The V gene lost 4 bases and the J gene lost 6 bases, with 10 bases spanning the gap. Germline assignment: CDR1 SGHNT and CDR2 YYREEE (reference sequence). The CDR3 sequence is 12 residues long. The CDR3 region is CASSVDKKTQYF. CDR3 coding DNA: TGTGCCAGCAGCGTGGACAAGAAGACCCAGTACTTC.

CDR3 in amino acids: CSAGGTLEYGYTF. The CDR3 DNA sequence: TGCAGCGCGGGGGGGACGCTAGAATATGGCTACACCTTC. This chain links TRBV20-1 with TRBJ1-2, with a possible D match to TRBD1 (5 bases). Germline V lookup: CDR1 DFQATT, CDR2 SNEGSKA (reference sequence). The CDR3 runs 13 residues.

This clonotype appeared a few times. The V call is TRBV5-6, the J call TRBJ1-3, with D hard to call. This CDR3 spans 13 amino acids. Per the germline V gene, CDR1 is SGHDT and CDR2 is YYEEEE. V lost 4 bases and J 4 bases, leaving 9 bases between the germline ends. The CDR3 reads CASSASQGNTIYF. CDR3 nucleotides: TGTGCCAGCAGCGCCTCACAGGGAAACACCATATATTTT.

The CDR3 loop is CSARVGGAMNTEAFF. The DNA of the CDR3 is TGCAGTGCTAGAGTAGGAGGAGCGATGAACACTGAAGCTTTCTTT. The chain uses TRBV20-1 and TRBJ1-1; unclear D gene. The V gene lost 1 base and the J gene lost 0 bases, with 12 bases spanning the gap. The CDR3 length is 15 residues. Germline V gene lookup returns CDR1 DFQATT and CDR2 SNEGSKA (reference sequence).

The V and J genes are TRBV20-1 and TRBJ2-2, with 9 nucleotides matching TRBD2. The CDR3 runs to 17 residues. CDR1 and CDR2 (germline): DFQATT, SNEGSKA (reference sequence). With V trimmed by 0 bases and J by 0 bases, 5 bases remained unmatched. This CDR3 is CSARDLSGGPNTGELFF. The DNA for the CDR3 is TGCAGTGCTAGAGATCTTAGCGGGGGCCCGAACACCGGGGAGCTGTTTTTT.

The V gene is TRBV7-6, the J gene TRBJ2-5; 12 bases align to TRBD2. This CDR3 region has 16 residues. Germline CDR1 SGHVS, CDR2 FNYEAQ. The V gene end was trimmed by 3 bases and the J gene end by 6 bases; junction bases not matched to a gene: 8. The CDR3 nucleotides read TGTGCCAGCAGCTTGGCTAGCGGGGGGGCCCTGAAGACCCAGTACTTC. Its protein is CASSLASGGALKTQYF.

This clonotype was detected many times. This chain joins TRBV12-5 and TRBJ2-3; D gene ambiguous. From germline, CDR1 is LGHNT and CDR2 FRNRAP. The CDR3 runs 12 residues. Trimming left V 6 bases short and J 11 bases short, with 15 bases between. The CDR3 DNA reads as TGTGCTAGTGGCCCCTTGGCGCAGCGGCAGTATTTT. Protein product: CASGPLAQRQYF.

This clonotype was picked up a small number of times. This rearrangement joins TRBV29-1 to TRBJ2-7, with 9 bases matching TRBD1. The CDR3 consists of 14 residues. V trimming: 6 bases; J trimming: 3 bases; junction bases outside the gene matches: 9. CDR1 is SQVTM and CDR2 is ANQGSEA in the germline V gene. This CDR3 is CSVTTGTGYYEQYF. CDR3 DNA sequence: TGCAGCGTCACAACCGGGACAGGGTACTACGAGCAGTACTTC.

This clonotype was counted between two and nine times. CDR3 in amino acids: CASILAGTNEQFF. The CDR3, as DNA: TGTGCCAGCATCCTAGCGGGGACTAATGAGCAGTTCTTC. The chain uses TRBV6-2 or TRBV6-3 and TRBJ2-1; TRBD2 aligns across 9 bases. This CDR3 region has 13 residues. The germline V gene encodes CDR1 MNHEY and CDR2 SVGEGT. Trimming at V came to 7 bases and at J to 7 bases, leaving 5 bases not matched to a gene.

This chain connects TRBV6-2 or TRBV6-3 to TRBJ1-5, with D maybe TRBD1 (6 bases). The CDR3 contains 15 residues. The V gene lost 7 bases and the J gene lost 4 bases, with 17 bases spanning the gap. Germline CDR1 and CDR2: MNHEY and SVGEGT. The CDR3 sequence is CASTKTGNGNQPQHF. In nucleotides, the CDR3 is TGTGCCAGCACCAAAACAGGGAACGGGAATCAGCCCCAGCATTTT.

The chain recombines TRBV9 with TRBJ1-1; unclear D gene. The germline V gene has CDR1 SGDLS and CDR2 YYNGEE. This CDR3 contains 13 residues. Trimming took 4 bases from V and 4 from J, leaving 11 bases between them. CDR3 sequence: CASSLTLTTEAFF. CDR3 nucleotides: TGTGCCAGCAGCCTTACTTTAACCACTGAAGCTTTCTTT.

This clonotype was seen repeatedly, ten times or more. Here the CDR3 reads CASSLYRGAGELFF. Here the CDR3 DNA reads TGTGCCAGCAGTCTGTACAGGGGTGCCGGGGAGCTGTTTTTT. The J gene is TRBJ2-2, the V gene TRBV12-3 or TRBV12-4; 7 bases are a match to TRBD1. J lost 6 bases, V lost 5 bases, and 6 bases had no gene match. The CDR3 is made up of 14 amino acids.

There are many counts of this clonotype. The chain has TRBV5-4 and TRBJ2-7; D is uncertain. Germline CDR1 reads SGHNT; CDR2 reads YYREEE (reference sequence). Deletions cut 2 bases from V and 6 bases from J, with 6 bases between. This CDR3 comprises 11 residues. For the CDR3, the DNA is TGTGCCAGCAGCTTCTTCGGCGAGCAGTACTTC. Protein product: CASSFFGEQYF.

This clonotype was seen ten or more times. The chain has TRBV7-2 and TRBJ2-3; D gene unclear. Trimming took off 1 base at V and 4 bases at J, with 6 bases between the two ends. Germline V lookup: CDR1 SGHTA, CDR2 FQGNSA. CDR3 length: 13 residues. The CDR3 loop is CASSLEVADTQYF. In DNA, the CDR3 is TGTGCCAGCAGCTTAGAGGTAGCAGATACGCAGTATTTT. Full variable domain (outside the CDR3, taken from reference TRBV7-2 and TRBJ2-3): GAGVSQSPSNKVTEKGKDVELRCDPISGHTALYWYRQSLGQGLEFLIYFQGNSAPDKSGLPSDRFSAERTGGSVSTLTIQRTQQEDSAVYLCASSLEVADTQYFGPGTRLTVL.

This clonotype has more than one count but fewer than ten. V and J are TRBV27 and TRBJ1-1; perhaps TRBD1 as D (6 bases). The CDR3 runs 13 residues. Germline CDR1 and CDR2: MNHEY and SMNVEV (reference sequence). The V end lost 6 bases, the J end lost 1 base, and 9 bases lay between the germline ends. DNA for the CDR3: TGTGCCAGCAGGCGGGGGCAGAACACTGAAGCTTTCTTT. This translates into CASRRGQNTEAFF.

The CDR3 coding sequence is TGTGCCAGCTCACCCCCCCAAACTAGCGGGGGGCCTTACAATGAGCAGTTCTTC. Translating gives CASSPPQTSGGPYNEQFF. This rearrangement joins TRBV18 to TRBJ2-1, with 12 bases matching TRBD2. V dropped 3 bases and J dropped 4; count of bases not matched to a gene: 10. CDR1 is KGHSH, CDR2 LQKENI, per germline. There are 18 residues in the CDR3.

This clonotype was detected only a few times. The chain recombines TRBV10-3 with TRBJ1-6; maybe TRBD1 (6 bases). The CDR3 runs 15 residues. V shed 10 bases and J shed 8 bases, with 21 bases lying between them. Germline V gene lookup returns CDR1 ENHRY and CDR2 SYGVKD. The CDR3 DNA is TGTGCCACAGGCATCGGAGGACAGAGGGATTCACCCCTCCACTTT. Its protein is CATGIGGQRDSPLHF.

The chain links TRBV4-3 to TRBJ2-7, with TRBD1 matching 9 bases. The junction had 13 bases not matched to a gene; V was cut back by 1 base and J by 6 bases. The V gene's germline CDR1 is LGHNA and CDR2 YSLEER. The CDR3 loop spans 17 amino acids. The CDR3 region has the DNA TGCGCCAGCAGCCAAGTCCCTCCGGGACAGGGCGATGGCGAGCAGTACTTC. It specifies CASSQVPPGQGDGEQYF.

This clonotype was observed a handful of times. V gene TRBV27 combines with J gene TRBJ1-5; D not certain. V was shortened by 0 bases and J by 0 bases, with 9 bases between the two germline ends. The germline V gene has CDR1 MNHEY and CDR2 SMNVEV (reference sequence). CDR3 length: 16 amino acids. The CDR3 nucleotides read TGTGCCAGCAGTTTATCCGGCGGATATAGCAATCAGCCCCAGCATTTT. Its translation: CASSLSGGYSNQPQHF.

The CDR3 is CSARVIAGAFYNEQFF. Here the CDR3 DNA reads TGCAGTGCTAGAGTCATAGCGGGAGCTTTCTACAATGAGCAGTTCTTC. V gene TRBV20-1 combines with J gene TRBJ2-1; 9 nucleotides agree with TRBD2. CDR3 length: 16 amino acids. The J segment lost 3 bases and the V segment lost 1 base, leaving 7 bases of the junction unmatched. CDR1 and CDR2 (germline): DFQATT, SNEGSKA (reference sequence).

This clonotype appeared many times. The chain has TRBV11-2 and TRBJ2-2, with 7 bases identical to TRBD1. Germline V gives CDR1 SGHAT, CDR2 FQNNGV. CDR3 length equals 17 residues. V trimming: 5 bases; J trimming: 2 bases; junction bases outside the gene matches: 11. In nucleotides, the CDR3 is TGTGCCAGCAGCGCCGCTGGACAGGTTCCTAACACCGGGGAGCTGTTTTTT. This encodes CASSAAGQVPNTGELFF.

The table lists this clonotype with a few counts. The chain is built from TRBV4-3 and TRBJ1-2; no clear D. This CDR3 is 12 amino acids long. Per germline, CDR1 LGHNA and CDR2 YSLEER. The V end was cut by 1 base, the J end by 8 bases, with 8 bases between. CDR3 sequence (DNA): TGCGCCAGCAGCCAAGCTTCCCAGGGCTACACCTTC. Translated: CASSQASQGYTF.